The 6 T cell receptor beta chains below all came from one sample that was sequenced in a study of response to subunit inactivated influenza vaccine. TCRdb re-derived calls from the RT-PCR reads in MiXCR, one entry per CDR3 protein. The sample lists a few hundred thousand distinct CDR3 sequences; 12% to 15% were seen once. The sample consisted of PBMCs from blood, taken 11 to 12 days after vaccination. The receptors come from a man aged 50-60 years who received an inactivated influenza vaccine.

The chain uses TRBV20-1 and TRBJ2-3; D tentatively fits TRBD1 or TRBD2 (5 bases each). CDR1 and CDR2 from the germline V gene are DFQATT and SNEGSKA (reference sequence). This CDR3 comprises 11 residues. V lost 3 bases and J 14 bases, leaving 15 bases between the germline ends. CDR3 coding DNA: TGCAGTGCTAGCAACCCCGGGACGTTGTATTTT. The encoded protein is CSASNPGTLYF.

This clonotype was found many times. The rearrangement uses TRBV27 and TRBJ2-1; D might be TRBD2 (7 bases). CDR3 length: 17 residues. V was clipped by 2 bases and J by 3 bases, with 17 bases between them. Germline V lookup: CDR1 MNHEY, CDR2 SMNVEV (reference sequence). The DNA for the CDR3 is TGTGCCAGCAGTTTAAATTGGCCGGGGGGCGGCTACAATGAGCAGTTCTTC. Protein product: CASSLNWPGGGYNEQFF.

This clonotype was picked up a small number of times. The V call is TRBV7-2, the J call TRBJ2-7; 8 bases map to TRBD1. CDR1 SGHTA and CDR2 FQGNSA come from the germline V gene. This CDR3 spans 15 amino acids. The J segment lost 2 bases and the V segment lost 5 bases, leaving 8 bases of the junction unmatched. CDR3 nucleotides: TGTGCCAGCAGCGTTGACAGGGGCCTTACCTACGAGCAGTACTTC. This encodes CASSVDRGLTYEQYF.

This chain connects TRBV29-1 to TRBJ2-1, with D possibly being TRBD1 (5 bases). Trimming took 4 bases from V and 6 from J, leaving 13 bases between them. CDR1 and CDR2 from the germline V gene are SQVTM and ANQGSEA. The CDR3 is 13 residues long. CDR3 sequence reads: CSVVGAYLNEQFF. The CDR3 DNA is TGCAGCGTTGTTGGGGCCTACCTCAATGAGCAGTTCTTC.

The V gene is TRBV20-1, the J gene TRBJ2-5; no clear D gene. Germline CDR1 is DFQATT and CDR2 is SNEGSKA (reference sequence). With 6 bases removed from V and 2 bases from J, the gap between germline ends came to 10 bases. The CDR3 runs to 12 residues. DNA for the CDR3: TGCAGTGCAGTTGGAGCACAAGAGACCCAGTACTTC. It yields the protein CSAVGAQETQYF.

This clonotype was seen at least ten times. The chain couples TRBV5-6 to TRBJ1-2; D not resolved. Germline CDR1 is SGHDT and CDR2 is YYEEEE. Trimming took 4 bases from V and 1 from J, leaving 8 bases between them. The CDR3 has 13 amino acids. CDR3 DNA: TGTGCCAGCAGCGACACCGTTAACTATGGCTACACCTTC. This sequence encodes CASSDTVNYGYTF.